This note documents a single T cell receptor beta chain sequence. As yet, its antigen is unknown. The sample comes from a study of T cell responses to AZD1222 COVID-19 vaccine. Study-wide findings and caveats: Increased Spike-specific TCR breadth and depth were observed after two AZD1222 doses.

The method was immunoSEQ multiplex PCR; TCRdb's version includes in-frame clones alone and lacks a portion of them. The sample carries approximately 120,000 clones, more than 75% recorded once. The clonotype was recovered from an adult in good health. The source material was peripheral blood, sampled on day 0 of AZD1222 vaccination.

The CDR3 protein is CASSHRREGQDEQFF. CDR3 bases: TGTGCCAGCAGCCACCGTCGGGAGGGCCAGGATGAGCAGTTCTTC. The chain has TRBV14 and TRBJ2-1; 8 bases are shared with TRBD2. Germline lookup yields CDR1 SGHDN and CDR2 FVKESK. This CDR3 contains 15 residues. V lost 3 bases and J lost 8; bases outside the gene matches: 9.